This T cell receptor beta chain derives from a study of preoperative IRX-2 immunotherapy in early breast cancer. Germline V gene sequence: CDR1 SGHDT, CDR2 YYEEEE. The CDR3 has 14 amino acids. TCRdb's table, derived via immunoSEQ multiplex PCR, lists solely in-frame clones and lacks some. The data hold under 45,000 clones, with less than 95% observed a single time. Treatment noted: preoperative locoregional IRX-2 cytokine immunotherapy. Preoperative locoregional IRX-2 cytokine immunotherapy was tested in the phase Ib source study. On this clone itself: An end of the junction does not agree with germline; a read error may underlie this. This specimen includes other DNA sequences encoding the same CDR3.

The chain joins TRBV5-6 to TRBJ2-5; 8 bases align to TRBD2. This clonotype was obtained from a human donor with breast cancer. This specimen consisted of tumor tissue, obtained after IRX-2 immunotherapy. CDR3 in DNA: TGTGCCAGCAGCCGACCGGGACTAGAAGAGACCCAATACTTC. The encoded protein is CASSRPGLEETQYF.